This T cell receptor (beta chain) was profiled in a study of T-cell memory formation after mild COVID-19. Barcoded TCR alpha and TCR beta cDNA libraries with UMIs came from 5'RACE using constant-segment primers. One entry per CDR3 protein, called by TCRdb with MiXCR from the 5' RACE reads. The sample has roughly 560,000 distinct CDR3 sequences, roughly 20% seen once. This clonotype has a count of ten or more. Germline CDR1 SGDLS, CDR2 YYNGEE. CDR3 size: 15 residues. After removal of 2 bases from V and 8 bases from J, the junction contained 12 bases not matched to a gene. The clonotype comes from an adult woman who had mild COVID-19 (a few samples of this study predate the infection). Cell type and time point are not known. The source material was PBMCs or a T cell subset sorted from them (not recorded which). V and J are TRBV9 and TRBJ1-1, with 7 bases that match TRBD1. CDR3 protein: CASSVGTVPHQEAFF. The CDR3 DNA is TGTGCCAGCAGCGTCGGGACAGTTCCACACCAAGAAGCTTTCTTT.